The TCR beta chain described here comes from a study of blood T cell repertoires in COVID-19. In the study overall: Sources were T cells, B-cell-depleted T cells, or PBMCs; the material itself was cDNA or gDNA.

Trimming left V 0 bases short and J 5 bases short, with 22 bases between. This CDR3 is built from 18 residues. The germline CDR1 and CDR2 sequences are LGHDT and YNNKEL (reference sequence). In the authors' workflow: Scientists estimated how many nucleated cells there were by amplifying reference gene primers. Sequenced by immunoSEQ multiplex PCR; TCRdb stores in-frame clones only, minus some. The V and J calls and clone size were taken over from that table, and D and trimming were inferred from the DNA. The top ten hold approximately 10% of the sample, which has over 250,000 clones, approximately 85% seen once.

V is TRBV3-1 (or the pseudogene TRBV3-2) and J is TRBJ1-2; D is unresolved. Material: peripheral blood. The receptor was derived from a woman in her 70s with acute or convalescent COVID-19. The chain's CDR3 is CASSQESLRSGPLYGYTF. The CDR3 nucleotides are TGTGCCAGCAGCCAAGAATCGCTTAGGTCAGGTCCTTTATATGGCTACACCTTC.